This entry features one TCR beta chain sequence. Antigen specificity is unknown. Exclusion of patients followed from uncontrolled infection, other autoimmune disease, pregnancy or lactation. For the diagnoses, clinical symptoms, serum thyroxine and TRAb, thyroid ultrasound and orbital computed tomography were used. Using RNA transcripts as the source, TCR beta CDR3 regions were amplified. The primer set for the first-round RT-PCR of the TCR CDR3 was HTBI. TCRdb redid the calling of the multiplex PCR reads with MiXCR, one entry per CDR3 protein. The sample lists 650,000 to 800,000 distinct CDR3 sequences, just under 45% occurring once. These data are taken from a study of T cells in Graves' hyperthyroidism and ophthalmopathy. Study results and caveats: Separation of ophthalmopathy from stable hyperthyroidism was achieved by a 13 V-J model. The blood repertoire included most of the expanded thyroid clonotypes above 0.001.

This receptor was taken from an adult man with Graves' disease, either hyperthyroidism or ophthalmopathy (not recorded which). Material: peripheral blood or thyroid tissue (not recorded which).

CDR3 in amino acids: CASGSGQRNTEAFF. The CDR3 DNA sequence: TGTGCTAGTGGTTCGGGACAGAGGAACACTGAAGCTTTCTTT. The rearrangement joins TRBV12-5 to TRBJ1-1; 7 nucleotides line up with TRBD1. V lost 4 bases to trimming and J lost 1 base; unmatched junction nucleotides: 3. This CDR3 is 14 amino acids long. The germline gives CDR1 LGHNT, CDR2 FRNRAP. Full variable domain (remainder filled in from reference TRBV12-5 and TRBJ1-1): DARVTQTPRHKVTEMGQEVTMRCQPILGHNTVFWYRQTMMQGLELLAYFRNRAPLDDSGMPKDRFSAEMPDATLATLKIQPSEPRDSAVYFCASGSGQRNTEAFFGQGTRLTVV.